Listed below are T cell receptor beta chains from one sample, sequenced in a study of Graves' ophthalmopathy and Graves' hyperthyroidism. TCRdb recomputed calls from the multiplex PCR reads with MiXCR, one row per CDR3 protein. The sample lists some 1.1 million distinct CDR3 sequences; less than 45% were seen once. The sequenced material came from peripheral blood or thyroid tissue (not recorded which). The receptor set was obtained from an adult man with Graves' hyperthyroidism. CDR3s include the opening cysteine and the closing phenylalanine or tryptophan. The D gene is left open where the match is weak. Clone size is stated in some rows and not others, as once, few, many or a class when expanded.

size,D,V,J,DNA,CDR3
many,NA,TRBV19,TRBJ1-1,TGTGCCACCGGGGGGGCCTACCCGAACACTGAAGCTTTCTTT,CATGGAYPNTEAFF
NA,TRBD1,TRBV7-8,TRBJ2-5,TGTGCCAGCAGCTTAGGGGACAGGGAAACTCAGCCCCAGTACTTC,CASSLGDRETQPQYF
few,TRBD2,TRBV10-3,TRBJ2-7,TGTGCCAGCAGTTCGGCGGGAGAGCCCCTGGGCTACGAGCAGTACTTC,CASSSAGEPLGYEQYF
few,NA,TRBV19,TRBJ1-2,TGTGCCAGCAAAAAAACGGAGAACTATGGCTACACCTTC,CASKKTENYGYTF
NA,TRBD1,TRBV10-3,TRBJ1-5,TGTGCAGCTGGGACAGGGTCTTGGCAGCATTTT,CAAGTGSWQHF
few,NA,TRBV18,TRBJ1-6,TGTGCCAGCTCATCGGCTTCGGCGTTCTCACCCCTCCACTTT,CASSSASAFSPLHF
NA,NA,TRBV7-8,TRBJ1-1,TGTGCCAGCAGCTTAGATGGCGCGGGGGCAACTGAAGCTTTCTTT,CASSLDGAGATEAFF
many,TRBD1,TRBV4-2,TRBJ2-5,TGTGCCAGCAGCCTAACGGACAGGAGGGAGACCCAGTACTTC,CASSLTDRRETQYF
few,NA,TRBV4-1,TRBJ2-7,TGCGCCAGCAGCCAAGTTCGGGCAGAAGCCTACGAGCAGTACTTC,CASSQVRAEAYEQYF
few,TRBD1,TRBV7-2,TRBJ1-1,TGTGCCAGCAGCGTGGGACAGGTCCCCACAGCTTTCTTT,CASSVGQVPTAFF
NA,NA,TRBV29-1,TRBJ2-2,TGCAGCGTTGCGAGGTTGCGGGAGCTGTTTTTT,CSVARLRELFF
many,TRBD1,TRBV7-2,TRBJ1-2,TGTGCCAGCAGCCCCCGCTCGGGACAGGGGTTTCGCACCTTC,CASSPRSGQGFRTF
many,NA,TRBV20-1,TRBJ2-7,TGCAGTGCTAGAGATACACGGAGCTCCTACGAGCAGTACTTC,CSARDTRSSYEQYF
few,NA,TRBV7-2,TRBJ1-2,TGTGCCAGCCACAGCTTAAGGAATGGCTACACCTTC,CASHSLRNGYTF
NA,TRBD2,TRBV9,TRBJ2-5,TGTGCCAGCAGCGCCGGACTAGGGGCCCAGTACTTC,CASSAGLGAQYF
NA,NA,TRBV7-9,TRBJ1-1,TGTGCCAGCACCGCCGCGAGAGGGGCAGCAAACACTGAAGCTTTCTTT,CASTAARGAANTEAFF
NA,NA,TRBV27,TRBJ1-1,TGTGCCAGCGCAGGGGTCAGGACTGAAGCTTTCTTT,CASAGVRTEAFF
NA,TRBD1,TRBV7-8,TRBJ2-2,TGTGCCAGCCTGCCAGGGACAGGGATGATTCTACGGGAGCTGTTTTTT,CASLPGTGMILRELFF
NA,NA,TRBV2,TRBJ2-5,TGTGCCAGCGATACCAGAGAGACCCAGTACTTC,CASDTRETQYF
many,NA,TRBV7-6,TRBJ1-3,TGTGCCAGCAGCTTACCAGGAAACACCATATATTTT,CASSLPGNTIYF
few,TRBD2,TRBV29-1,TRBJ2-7,TGCAGCCCTGGACTAGTCTCCTACGAGCAGTACTTC,CSPGLVSYEQYF
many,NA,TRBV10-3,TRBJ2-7,TGTGCCATCAGTGAATCGGACCGCCGGCAGTACGAGCAGTACTTC,CAISESDRRQYEQYF
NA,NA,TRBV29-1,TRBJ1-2,TGCAGCGTTGAAGAAGGGGATCTGTTCACTAACTATGGCTACACCTTC,CSVEEGDLFTNYGYTF
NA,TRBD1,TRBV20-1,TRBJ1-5,TGCAGTGCTAGAGGCCAGCGGGCAGGGGGCGAAGTGGAGCCCCAGCATTTT,CSARGQRAGGEVEPQHF
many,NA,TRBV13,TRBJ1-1,TGTGCCAGCAGCTCGTCGGACGGCCAGAACACTGAAGCTTTCTTT,CASSSSDGQNTEAFF
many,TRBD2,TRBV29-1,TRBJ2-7,TGCAGCGCCCGGCTGCATGACGCTAGCGGGAGGGCCAGATACGAGCAGTACTTC,CSARLHDASGRARYEQYF
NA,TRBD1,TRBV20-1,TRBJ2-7,TGCAGTGCGTTCAGGGGGCGCGACGAGCAGTACTTC,CSAFRGRDEQYF
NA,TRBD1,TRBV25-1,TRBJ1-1,TGTGCCAGCAGTGCAGACAGGGGCGGCACTGAAGCTTTCTTT,CASSADRGGTEAFF
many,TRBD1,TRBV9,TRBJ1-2,TGTGCCAGCAGCGTATACGCAGGGGGAGAAGATGGCTACACCTTC,CASSVYAGGEDGYTF
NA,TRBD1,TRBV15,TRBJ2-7,TGTGCCACCAGGATACAGGGGGCCTACAATGAGCAGTACTTC,CATRIQGAYNEQYF
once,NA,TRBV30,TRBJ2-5,TGTGCCTGGAGTGTCGGGGGAACGGCGGAGACCCAGTACTTC,CAWSVGGTAETQYF
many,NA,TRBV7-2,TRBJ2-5,TGTGCCAGCAGCTTACTTTACGGAGAGACCCAGTACTTC,CASSLLYGETQYF